The 8 T cell receptor beta chains below all came from one sample that was sequenced in a study of response to subunit inactivated influenza vaccine. TCRdb redid the calling of the RT-PCR reads with MiXCR, one entry per CDR3 protein. The sample carries roughly 700,000 distinct CDR3 sequences, approximately 15% recorded once. This specimen was PBMCs from blood, taken less than 15 days before vaccination. The receptor source for this set is a man aged 45-60 years who received an inactivated influenza vaccine.

This sequence joins TRBV19 and TRBJ1-6, with a possible D match to TRBD1 (5 bases). Per the germline V gene, CDR1 is LNHDA and CDR2 is SQIVND (reference sequence). V was clipped by 4 bases and J by 8 bases, with 12 bases between them. The CDR3 totals 14 residues. CDR3 nucleotide sequence: TGTGCCAGTAGTACCGCAGGGAGATATTCACCCCTCCACTTT. Protein: CASSTAGRYSPLHF. Using reference TRBV19 and TRBJ1-6 for the parts outside the CDR3, the full variable domain is DGGITQSPKYLFRKEGQNVTLSCEQNLNHDAMYWYRQDPGQGLRLIYYSQIVNDFQKGDIAEGYSVSREKKESFPLTVTSAQKNPTAFYLCASSTAGRYSPLHFGNGTRLTVT.

The rearrangement uses TRBV12-3 or TRBV12-4 and TRBJ1-1; tentative D call: TRBD1 (5 bases). This CDR3 has 13 amino acids. V was clipped by 5 bases and J by 10 bases, with 17 bases between them. CDR3 sequence (DNA): TGTGCCAGCAGTCCCCGAGGGGCCGCGGGAGCTTTCTTT. It encodes CASSPRGAAGAFF.

The chain is built from TRBV20-1 and TRBJ2-2; 7 bases line up with TRBD1. CDR1 DFQATT and CDR2 SNEGSKA come from the germline V gene (reference sequence). The CDR3 has 13 amino acids. The V segment lost 7 bases and the J segment 4 bases; nucleotides outside the gene matches: 6. DNA of the CDR3: TGCAGTGTTCCCGGGACAGCCACCGGGGAGCTGTTTTTT. Translation: CSVPGTATGELFF.

In its sample, this clonotype was seen many times. The chain couples TRBV4-1 to TRBJ1-3; the D is unclear. V lost 0 bases and J lost 2, with 5 bases in between. This CDR3 has 14 residues. CDR1 is MGHRA and CDR2 is YSYEKL in the germline V gene. CDR3 nucleotides: TGCGCCAGCAGCCAAGATCCGACTGGAAACACCATATATTTT. The encoded protein is CASSQDPTGNTIYF.

The CDR3 sequence is CASSAQGSSYEQYF. DNA for the CDR3: TGTGCCAGCAGCGCGCAGGGGAGCTCCTACGAGCAGTACTTC. The chain carries TRBV7-2 and TRBJ2-7; a weak D match, TRBD1 (6 bases). Germline-derived CDR1 and CDR2 are SGHTA and FQGNSA. V dropped 5 bases and J dropped 0 bases, with 11 bases sitting between them. The CDR3 is 14 residues long.

This clonotype was counted ten times or more. V and J are TRBV5-1 and TRBJ1-1; D remains unclear. This CDR3 comprises 14 residues. Germline-derived CDR1 and CDR2 are SGHRS and YFSETQ. Deletions cut 4 bases from V and 1 base from J, with 11 bases between. In DNA form, the CDR3 reads TGCGCCAGCAGCCCGGTCCACGGGAACACTGAAGCTTTCTTT. The encoded protein is CASSPVHGNTEAFF.

There are a few counts of this clonotype. V and J are TRBV4-3 and TRBJ2-1; D not resolved. CDR1 is LGHNA and CDR2 is YSLEER in the germline V gene. This CDR3 comprises 15 residues. Deletions cut 1 base from V and 2 bases from J, with 9 bases between. CDR3 DNA sequence: TGCGCCAGCAGCCAAGGTCTTTCCACCTACAATGAGCAGTTCTTC. This translates into CASSQGLSTYNEQFF.

The table lists this clonotype with many counts. This chain joins TRBV20-1 and TRBJ1-4; D is unclear. Per the germline V gene, CDR1 is DFQATT and CDR2 is SNEGSKA (reference sequence). The V and J ends lost 4 bases and 3 bases respectively, with 12 bases between them. CDR3 size: 14 residues. DNA for the CDR3: TGCAGTGCTACCCCTCAGCCATCTAATGAAAAACTGTTTTTT. Amino acid sequence: CSATPQPSNEKLFF.